This entry lists 31 T cell receptor beta chains sequenced from one sample in a study of cytomegalovirus exposure and HLA in healthy donors. Amplification used 60 Vbeta primers and 13 Jbeta primers. Libraries were prepared by immunoSEQ multiplex PCR; TCRdb keeps only in-frame clonotypes and omits some of them. In the table there are approximately 84,000 clones, roughly 73% of which are singletons. The sample consisted of PBMCs. The receptors stem from a middle-aged man in good health and CMV-seronegative.

This clone has only a few counts. This rearrangement joins TRBV6-1 to TRBJ1-1, with D tentatively TRBD1 (5 bases). V lost 11 bases and J 1 base, leaving 17 bases between the germline ends. Germline CDR1 reads MNHNS; CDR2 reads SASEGT. The length of the CDR3 is 14 residues. As DNA, the CDR3 is TGTGCCGGACGTGGAGGGGTGGCGAACACTGAAGCTTTCTTT. Its translation: CAGRGGVANTEAFF.

This chain links TRBV9 with TRBJ1-1; TRBD1 aligns across 10 bases. V lost 2 bases, J lost 0 bases, and 10 bases stayed unmatched. The CDR3 totals 18 residues. Germline V gives CDR1 SGDLS, CDR2 YYNGEE. CDR3 loop: CASSVQSGTGVMNTEAFF. The CDR3 DNA follows: TGTGCCAGCAGCGTTCAAAGCGGGACAGGGGTCATGAACACTGAAGCTTTCTTT. Combining the CDR3 with reference TRBV9 and TRBJ1-1 gives the whole variable domain DSGVTQTPKHLITATGQRVTLRCSPRSGDLSVYWYQQSLDQGLQFLIQYYNGEERAKGNILERFSAQQFPDLHSELNLSSLELGDSALYFCASSVQSGTGVMNTEAFFGQGTRLTVV.

The V gene is TRBV5-1, the J gene TRBJ1-4; D remains ambiguous. The length of the CDR3 is 13 residues. The V end lost 4 bases, the J end lost 8 bases, and 12 bases lay between the germline ends. Germline V gene data show CDR1 as SGHRS and CDR2 as YFSETQ. The CDR3 bases are TGCGCCAGCAGCGGTTCGGGCGGGGAAAAACTGTTTTTT. This codes for CASSGSGGEKLFF.

DNA of the CDR3: TGCGCCAGCAGCAATCAGAGGGCTAGCGGGAGAATTGAGCAGTTCTTC. Translation gives CASSNQRASGRIEQFF. V is TRBV5-1 and J is TRBJ2-1; 10 bases align to TRBD2. CDR3 length equals 16 residues. In germline, CDR1 is SGHRS, CDR2 YFSETQ. The V segment lost 4 bases and the J segment 9 bases; nucleotides outside the gene matches: 13. Full variable domain (rest looked up from reference TRBV5-1 and TRBJ2-1): KAGVTQTPRYLIKTRGQQVTLSCSPISGHRSVSWYQQTPGQGLQFLFEYFSETQRNKGNFPGRFSGRQFSNSRSEMNVSTLELGDSALYLCASSNQRASGRIEQFFGPGTRLTVL.

V is TRBV19 and J is TRBJ1-5, with unresolved D. The germline gives CDR1 LNHDA, CDR2 SQIVND (reference sequence). With 6 bases removed from V and 1 base from J, the gap between germline ends came to 13 bases. This CDR3 spans 15 amino acids. CDR3 sequence: CASRTSGRSNQPQHF. The CDR3 coding sequence is TGTGCCAGTAGAACGTCAGGTCGAAGCAATCAGCCCCAGCATTTT.

The chain uses TRBV2 and TRBJ2-2; 9 bases align to TRBD2. Trimming removed 6 bases from V and 5 bases from J; junction bases left unmatched: 1. The CDR3 has 13 residues. The germline gives CDR1 SNHLY, CDR2 FYNNEI. CDR3: CASRSGRTGELFF. The CDR3 nucleotides read TGTGCCAGCAGGAGCGGGAGGACCGGGGAGCTGTTTTTT.

This clone was picked up a small number of times. The chain combines TRBV5-6 with TRBJ2-7; D may be TRBD2 (7 bases). Germline CDR1 reads SGHDT; CDR2 reads YYEEEE. The CDR3 runs 15 residues. Between the trimmed V and J ends, which lost 0 bases and 0 bases, there was a span of 10 bases. The CDR3 protein is CASSLGGGHSYEQYF. Written as DNA, the CDR3 is TGTGCCAGCAGCTTGGGGGGGGGCCACTCCTACGAGCAGTACTTC.

The CDR3 region has the DNA TGTGCCGCCGGTTGGGCCGACTACGAGCAGTACTTC. Its protein product is CAAGWADYEQYF. The V call is TRBV30, the J call TRBJ2-7; D is unresolved. Per germline, CDR1 GTSNPN and CDR2 SVGIG (reference sequence). The ends were cut back, 8 bases at V and 3 bases at J, with 14 bases in the middle. The CDR3 consists of 12 residues.

This clone has just a few counts. The rearrangement links TRBV4-1 to TRBJ2-3, with TRBD2 matching 9 bases. The CDR3 is 17 residues long. Germline CDR1 and CDR2: MGHRA and YSYEKL. V trimming: 3 bases; J trimming: 3 bases; junction bases outside the gene matches: 10. CDR3 DNA: TGCGCCAGCAGCCACCCTAGGGGTAGCGGGAGAACAGATACGCAGTATTTT. Amino acids: CASSHPRGSGRTDTQYF.

The chain uses TRBV5-1 and TRBJ2-7; 13 bases align to TRBD2. The CDR3 is made up of 16 amino acids. J was trimmed by 0 bases and V by 3 bases; bases with no gene match: 3. Per germline, CDR1 SGHRS and CDR2 YFSETQ. This CDR3 is CASSSGTSGVSYEQYF. DNA for the CDR3: TGCGCCAGCAGCTCCGGGACTAGCGGGGTCTCCTACGAGCAGTACTTC.

This clone was detected a few times. V gene TRBV30 combines with J gene TRBJ1-2; D gene unclear. CDR1 GTSNPN and CDR2 SVGIG come from the germline V gene (reference sequence). CDR3 length: 14 amino acids. V lost 1 base and J lost 7, with 16 bases in between. CDR3 region: CAWSESWSRGGYTF. DNA for the CDR3: TGTGCCTGGAGTGAAAGCTGGTCTCGTGGTGGCTACACCTTC.

This clone came up a few times. The CDR3 protein is CASSSGQGTGEQYF. CDR3 nucleotides: TGTGCCAGTAGTTCGGGACAGGGGACGGGTGAGCAGTACTTC. The chain joins TRBV19 to TRBJ2-7; 10 bases match TRBD1. CDR1 and CDR2 (germline): LNHDA, SQIVND (reference sequence). V shed 5 bases and J 7 bases; nucleotides not matched to a gene: 8. The CDR3 is made up of 14 amino acids.

This clone was detected a few times. The J gene is TRBJ2-7, the V gene TRBV5-5; perhaps TRBD2 as D (5 bases). This CDR3 contains 14 residues. V gave up 1 base and J gave up 5 bases, with 13 bases separating them. Germline CDR1 reads SGHKS; CDR2 reads YYEKEE (reference sequence). The CDR3 nucleotides are TGTGCCAGCAGCTTGTCGGCCGGGGTCCACGAGCAGTACTTC. It codes for CASSLSAGVHEQYF.

The V call is TRBV2, the J call TRBJ1-1, with D perhaps TRBD1 (6 bases). V was shortened by 7 bases and J by 1 base, with 10 bases between the two germline ends. Germline V lookup: CDR1 SNHLY, CDR2 FYNNEI. The CDR3 totals 13 residues. The CDR3 loop is CASNRDKNTEAFF. In DNA form, the CDR3 reads TGTGCCAGCAACCGGGACAAGAACACTGAAGCTTTCTTT.

This clone was found once. The chain uses TRBV9 and TRBJ1-2; 8 positions match TRBD1. Per germline, CDR1 SGDLS and CDR2 YYNGEE. Unmatched junction bases numbered 12, after V lost 3 bases and J lost 8 bases. This CDR3 region has 15 residues. CDR3 sequence: CASSGSQDRVFGYTF. Here the CDR3 DNA reads TGTGCCAGCAGCGGTTCCCAGGACAGGGTTTTCGGCTACACCTTC.

This clone has only a few counts. The chain carries TRBV27 and TRBJ2-6, with 8 positions matching TRBD1. Germline assignment: CDR1 MNHEY and CDR2 SMNVEV (reference sequence). The ends lost 8 bases at V and 0 bases at J; junction bases unmatched: 6. The CDR3 extends over 16 amino acids. The CDR3 DNA sequence: TGTGCCAGCGGACAGGGATGGGGCTCTGGGGCCAACGTCCTGACTTTC. Protein: CASGQGWGSGANVLTF.

This rearrangement joins TRBV6-5 to TRBJ2-7; D might be TRBD1 (7 bases). V dropped 7 bases and J dropped 2 bases, with 12 bases sitting between them. This CDR3 contains 13 residues. CDR1 is MNHEY, CDR2 SVGAGI, per germline. Here the CDR3 reads CASNQGGTYEQYF. CDR3 sequence (DNA): TGTGCCAGCAATCAGGGGGGTACCTACGAGCAGTACTTC.

V and J are TRBV5-1 and TRBJ1-6; D is possibly TRBD1 (5 bases). Trimming stripped 5 bases from V and 4 bases from J, with 13 bases between. CDR3 length equals 15 residues. Germline V CDR1 and CDR2: SGHRS, YFSETQ. CDR3 residues: CASSGKGNYNSPLHF. The CDR3 DNA sequence: TGCGCCAGCAGTGGGAAGGGGAATTATAATTCACCCCTCCACTTT.

The chain employs TRBV27 and TRBJ2-7; perhaps TRBD2 as D (6 bases). The CDR3 extends over 13 amino acids. V was cut by 6 bases and J by 3 bases, with 12 bases left in between. Germline CDR1 is MNHEY and CDR2 is SMNVEV (reference sequence). The CDR3, as DNA: TGTGCCAGCAGCTCGGGACTGTTCTACGAGCAGTACTTC. It is translated as CASSSGLFYEQYF.

The chain has TRBV28 and TRBJ1-2; the D is unclear. With 7 bases removed from V and 4 bases from J, the gap between germline ends came to 13 bases. Germline V gene lookup returns CDR1 MDHEN and CDR2 SYDVKM. This CDR3 has 13 amino acids. CDR3 coding DNA: TGTGCCAGCACTTCACCGGGAGTCTATGGCTACACCTTC. This translates into CASTSPGVYGYTF.

In DNA form, the CDR3 reads TGCGCCAGCCGGGCGGGAGGCGACACCGGGGAGCTGTTTTTT. Protein sequence: CASRAGGDTGELFF. This chain joins TRBV5-1 and TRBJ2-2, with 8 nucleotides matching TRBD2. CDR3 length equals 14 residues. The germline V gene has CDR1 SGHRS and CDR2 YFSETQ. J lost 3 bases, V lost 7 bases, and 5 bases had no gene match.

By sample fraction, this clone is medium-sized. The J gene is TRBJ1-1, the V gene TRBV6-5; D possibly corresponds to TRBD1 (6 bases). Between the trimmed V and J ends, which lost 4 bases and 3 bases, there was a span of 12 bases. The CDR3 totals 14 residues. Germline assignment: CDR1 MNHEY and CDR2 SVGAGI. The CDR3 bases are TGTGCCAGCAGTTGGGGCAGGGGCGACACTGAAGCTTTCTTT. Protein sequence: CASSWGRGDTEAFF.

V usage is TRBV6-5 and J usage is TRBJ1-1; D gene uncertain. Germline loops: CDR1 MNHEY, CDR2 SVGAGI. The CDR3 extends over 12 amino acids. Between the trimmed V and J ends, which lost 5 bases and 0 bases, there was a span of 4 bases. For the CDR3, the DNA is TGTGCCAGCAGTGGAGTGAACACTGAAGCTTTCTTT. Its translation is CASSGVNTEAFF.

This chain uses TRBV20-1 with TRBJ1-2; D is uncertain. The germline V and J ends were trimmed by 3 bases and 4 bases, with 6 bases remaining between them. Germline CDR1 is DFQATT and CDR2 is SNEGSKA (reference sequence). This CDR3 comprises 11 residues. CDR3 DNA sequence: TGCAGTGCTAGGCCACTCTATGGCTACACCTTC. This sequence encodes CSARPLYGYTF.

The V and J genes are TRBV5-5 and TRBJ1-5, with 9 bases matching TRBD1. Unmatched junction bases numbered 2, after V lost 2 bases and J lost 2 bases. This CDR3 region has 15 residues. Germline-derived CDR1 and CDR2 are SGHKS and YYEKEE (reference sequence). This CDR3 is CASSLRTGGNQPQHF. The CDR3 DNA reads as TGTGCCAGCAGCTTAAGGACAGGGGGCAATCAGCCCCAGCATTTT.

The chain carries TRBV4-1 and TRBJ2-5, with TRBD2 matching over 10 bases. The CDR3 runs 18 residues. Germline V gene data show CDR1 as MGHRA and CDR2 as YSYEKL. With 0 bases clipped from V and 2 bases from J, the junction kept 9 bases outside the gene matches. This CDR3 reads CASSQDPSLAGDQETQYF. The DNA of the CDR3 is TGCGCCAGCAGCCAAGATCCCAGCCTAGCGGGGGATCAAGAGACCCAGTACTTC.

The chain carries TRBV12-2 and TRBJ1-1; the listed D gene, TRBD1, was not tested against the DNA. TRBV12-2 is given as a pseudogene. The CDR3 runs to 15 residues. The CDR3 bases are TGTGCAAGTCGCTTAGCGACAACAGGGAACACTGAAGCTTTCTTT. Residues: CASRLATTGNTEAFF.

The rearrangement links TRBV30 to TRBJ1-1; D is possibly TRBD1 (5 bases). V shed 8 bases and J shed 1 base, with 17 bases lying between them. The CDR3 is 14 amino acids. Germline CDR1 and CDR2: GTSNPN and SVGIG (reference sequence). The CDR3 region is CARGGGGGNTEAFF. The CDR3 region has the DNA TGTGCCCGGGGGGGAGGCGGGGGGAACACTGAAGCTTTCTTT.

CDR3 loop: CASSAQGNEQFF. The CDR3 nucleotides read TGTGCCAGCAGCGCCCAGGGCAATGAGCAGTTCTTC. The V call is TRBV9, the J call TRBJ2-1; D may be TRBD1 (5 bases). The CDR3 spans 12 residues. Per germline, CDR1 SGDLS and CDR2 YYNGEE. Trimming stripped 3 bases from V and 6 bases from J, with 7 bases between.

This clone has just a few counts. The chain recombines TRBV7-6 with TRBJ2-7; D is possibly TRBD2 (5 bases). V was clipped by 5 bases and J by 3 bases, with 8 bases between them. The CDR3 runs to 12 residues. Germline lookup yields CDR1 SGHVS and CDR2 FNYEAQ. For the CDR3, the DNA is TGTGCCAGCAGCCCCCGGGGCTACGAGCAGTACTTC. Translating it yields CASSPRGYEQYF.

The rearrangement uses TRBV6-5 and TRBJ2-2; the D is unclear. This CDR3 contains 12 residues. Trimming pared 7 bases from V and 3 bases from J, leaving 6 bases between. CDR1 MNHEY and CDR2 SVGAGI come from the germline V gene. CDR3 region: CASTTDTGELFF. The DNA for the CDR3 is TGTGCCAGCACCACGGACACCGGGGAGCTGTTTTTT.